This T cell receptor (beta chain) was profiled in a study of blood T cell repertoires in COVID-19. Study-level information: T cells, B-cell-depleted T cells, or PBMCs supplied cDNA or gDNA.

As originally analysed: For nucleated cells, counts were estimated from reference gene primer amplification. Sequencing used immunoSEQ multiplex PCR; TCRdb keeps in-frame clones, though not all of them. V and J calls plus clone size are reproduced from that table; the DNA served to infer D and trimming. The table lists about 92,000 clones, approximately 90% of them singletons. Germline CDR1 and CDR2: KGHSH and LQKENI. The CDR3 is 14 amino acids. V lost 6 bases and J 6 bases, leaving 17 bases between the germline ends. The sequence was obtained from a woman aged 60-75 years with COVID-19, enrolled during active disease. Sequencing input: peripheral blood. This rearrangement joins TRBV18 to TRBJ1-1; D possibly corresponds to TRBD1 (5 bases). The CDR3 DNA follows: TGTGCCAGCTCCCAATCTGGCAGGGTGCCTGAAGCTTTCTTT. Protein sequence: CASSQSGRVPEAFF.